This TCR beta chain is drawn from a study of cytomegalovirus exposure and HLA in healthy donors (dated by TCRdb to the late 2010s). Background for the entire study: In an earlier analysis of fewer than 750 of the donors, around 300 Gb of sequence data and some 100 million unique TCR beta sequences from 150 million to 200 million T cells were reported. Roughly 300 gigabases of sequencing data and approximately 91 million unique TCR sequences made up an early release that covered approximately 620 HLA-typed donors. Of the 300 to 500 genotyped donors, 81% were placed in the genetic ancestry cluster associated with self-reported Caucasian donors. The aim of the study was to test whether cataloging public T cell receptors could identify signatures of past pathogen exposure. The study profiled the T cell repertoires of under 700 subjects by immunosequencing and related them to cytomegalovirus serostatus. A separate validation cohort of some 130 different subjects was used in addition to the approximately 700-subject first cohort. The study combined high-throughput TCR immunosequencing, statistical association of individual TCRs with disease status, and machine learning to predict cytomegalovirus infection status. In a later analysis, previously published TCR beta repertoires from more than 500 donors were re-analyzed and high-resolution HLA genotyping was added so that TCR occurrence patterns could be studied. In the later analysis, no new phenotypic data were used to find candidate immune exposures; instead, reliance was placed on TCR beta sequences and their occurrence across donors. To decide whether each TCR beta V gene segment behaved as functional or pseudogenic, an earlier analysis of several hundred of the donors relied on high-throughput TCR beta sequencing. Alongside the repertoire data, information on donor age, sex, ethnicity and CMV serostatus was compiled. In a later genetic analysis, genome-wide SNP genotypes for about 55% of the roughly 670 donors were used, and that subset was treated as a discovery cohort. Every repertoire in the discovery cohort had been generated on one and the same sequencing platform. Both class I and class II loci were covered by HLA typing, at four-digit resolution. The number of donors typed differed by locus, with 629-630 for A, B, C, DRB1 and DQB1, more than 500 for DQA1, about 610 for DPA1, and under 490 for DPB1. Roughly 5 DR-DQ haplotypes were handled as single units for association and clustering, since linkage in the cohort was strong. Across some 400 genotyped donors of the cohort, an average of roughly 230,000 unique TCR beta nucleotide sequences per donor were sequenced, and 15% to 20% of those sequences were non-productive. Broader findings and caveats from the paper: The study gave a list of 150 to 200 TCR beta chains associated with cytomegalovirus. In vitro tests confirmed that a few of the cytomegalovirus-associated TCR beta chains recognize cytomegalovirus antigens. This cohort had only TCR beta chains sequenced, and the lack of alpha or paired-chain data limited which features could be detected. The classifier was reported to diagnose cytomegalovirus status with high specificity and sensitivity in both the original and validation cohorts. In a later analysis, most CMV-associated TCR beta chains were found to appear HLA-restricted, with HLA associations seemingly driven largely by CMV exposure. A further reported finding was that TCR beta sequences accurately predicted the HLA-A and HLA-B alleles for most subjects in the first cohort. In a later analysis, 15,000 to 20,000 TCR beta sequences were associated with specific HLA alleles at a false discovery rate of 0.05. HLA typing was unavailable for some donors at each locus, so association tests used only the typed subset. In a later analysis, the rate of TCR association differed among HLA loci, with DRB1 alleles having the most associated TCRs and HLA-C alleles having the fewest. Because counts were too low, about 18 rarely observed V segments, including chromosome 9 orphons, were left out of the earlier analysis of a few hundred of the donors. In an earlier analysis of approximately 590 of the donors, most TCR beta V segments appeared in productive rearrangements about 87% or about 30% of the time, broadly matching IMGT annotations. In a later analysis, several top co-occurrence clusters were reported to appear linked to parvovirus B19, influenza, CMV and Epstein-Barr virus. The 87-base-pair reads could not distinguish some IMGT-functional V segments, including TRBV6-2 and TRBV6-3, so those segments were excluded. The sequencing pipeline was judged likely to have produced a cluster of highly shared sequence variants as a technical artifact. In a later genetic analysis, fewer N-insertions in productive TCRs were reported among donors in an Asian-associated ancestry cluster than the roughly 700-donor mean. In a later genetic analysis, a missense DCLRE1C variant was associated with V-gene and J-gene trimming of TCR beta chains, and the association was replicated in an independent cohort. Assigning TCR associations to individual alleles was difficult when HLA alleles, especially DR and DQ, strongly co-occurred. The presence/absence analyses assumed that sequencing depth was roughly uniform across donors, and that assumption may not be true. The authors suggested that the approach could potentially be extended to other disease states and immunological phenotypes. Correlated functional status among segregating V segments might reflect linkage disequilibrium, but an unknown experimental factor could not be ruled out. Compared with equally common non-associated chains, HLA-associated TCR beta chains in a later analysis were more clonally expanded and had lower generation probabilities. Most TCR sequences were observed very rarely across donors, whereas some public TCRs were present in many individuals. For the cohort, immune exposure information was limited to CMV serostatus.

A word on this clone: Its antigen is currently not known. Base qualities are not provided; no much larger clone lies one nucleotide away.

Receptors were amplified or captured by the immunoSEQ multiplex PCR assay. The multiplex PCR relied on a mix of 60 forward primers for TCR Vbeta segments and 13 reverse primers for TCR Jbeta segments. A multiplex PCR assay on genomic DNA amplified the CDR3 region of rearranged TCR beta genes. Amplified TCR beta libraries were sequenced as 87-base-pair reads on the Illumina HiSeq System. As for the original processing: A later analysis counted tens of millions of unique TCR beta chains across the 690 or so repertoires, and around 9.9 million of these chains were shared by at least two donors. Raw reads were error-corrected and collapsed into unique sequences with a nearest-neighbor algorithm that merged closely related sequences to remove PCR and sequencing errors. Alignment of CDR3 sequences to IMGT reference sequences was used to assign V, D and J gene segments. For a sequence to be retained, a match of at least six nucleotides was required to both a V gene segment and a J gene segment. Rearrangements were classified as productive when the CDR3 lacked stop codons and remained in frame with V and J, and all other rearrangements were classified as non-productive. CDR3 was defined according to IMGT convention as the region running from the second conserved V-encoded cysteine to the conserved J-encoded phenylalanine. Sequences without an unambiguous match to a single V gene segment were excluded from the earlier analysis of about 640 of the donors. An earlier analysis of 500 to 600 of the donors classified V segments as functional when productive rearrangements were above 56.7% and as segregating when the standard deviation between donors was above 5%. To diagnose cytomegalovirus status from the catalog of TCR beta chain sequences, a statistical classification framework was built. A later analysis assigned V and J genes by comparing TCR nucleotide sequences with IMGT/GENE-DB human TR gene sequences. The TCRdist pipeline was used in a later analysis to assign CDR3 sequences and most-parsimonious VDJ recombination scenarios. In a later analysis, each TCR beta chain was defined by its CDR3 amino acid sequence together with its V-gene family, and reads without a unique V-gene family were excluded. A later analysis removed roughly 590 highly shared, low-generation-probability nucleotide sequences to deal with suspected cross-contamination and a sequencing artifact. A later analysis calculated a clonal expansion index for each public chain from normalized within-repertoire ranks of inferred template counts. In a later analysis, generation probabilities were computed using a VDJ recombination model fitted to out-of-frame rearrangements, and the results were checked against IGoR. Hypergeometric tests were used in a later analysis to score TCR-TCR, TCR-HLA and TCR-CMV co-occurrence, with a repertoire-size bias correction applied to the TCR pairs. In a later analysis, false discovery rates were estimated by permuting HLA or CMV assignments 20 times. In a later analysis, co-occurring TCRs were grouped using DBSCAN, with TCRdist sequence similarity added in when clustering inside HLA-allele-positive subsets. Repertoires with fewer than 30,000 or more than 120,000 public chains were left out of co-occurrence clustering, as were five repertoires with anomalous nucleotide sharing. The table was pulled from immuneACCESS by TCRdb, which kept in-frame rearrangements only. Such tables lose some clones; where checked, under half of the loss comes from unresolved V genes, and the rest has no known cause. From that table come the V and J calls and clone size; the DNA was used to work out D and trimming. The sample contains about 150,000 clones, around three quarters of them found a single time. Approximately 2.1% of the sample is held by the ten biggest clonotypes.

From the germline V gene, CDR1 is ENHRY and CDR2 is SYGVKD. Inclusive of the bounding cysteine and phenylalanine, the CDR3 is 14 residues long. Here the CDR3 DNA is all that survives: 42 bases in frame from base 1. In total, roughly 670 healthy bone marrow donors made up the cohort. Cohort members were all nominally healthy when sampled, although unrecorded immune exposures were likely present. The donor was CMV seronegative and belonged to the group of 352 seronegative cohort members. Every donor gave a peripheral blood sample, and the peripheral blood mononuclear cells from that sample were used for TCR beta sequencing. Genomic DNA extraction from the blood cell samples was performed with the Qiagen DNeasy Blood Extraction Kit.

Sequences were obtained from PBMCs. The chain couples TRBV10-3 to TRBJ2-5, with TRBD1 as a weak D call on 5 bases. Judging by the DNA end, TRBJ2-7 fits better; the J call may be wrong. The sequence was obtained from a man aged 35-49 years in good health and CMV-seronegative. The CDR3 region has the sequence CAISESLQVYEQYF. The bases are TGTGCCATCAGTGAGTCGTTACAGGTCTACGAGCAGTACTTC.